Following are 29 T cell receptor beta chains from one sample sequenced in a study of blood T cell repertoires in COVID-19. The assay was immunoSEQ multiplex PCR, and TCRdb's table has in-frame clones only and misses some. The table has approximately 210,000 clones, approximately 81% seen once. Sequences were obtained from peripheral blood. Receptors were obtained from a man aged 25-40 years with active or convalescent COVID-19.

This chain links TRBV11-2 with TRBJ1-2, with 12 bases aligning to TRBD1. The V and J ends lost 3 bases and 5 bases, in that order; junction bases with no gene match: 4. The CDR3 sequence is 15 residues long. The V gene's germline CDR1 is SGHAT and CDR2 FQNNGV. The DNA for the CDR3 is TGTGCCAGCAGCTTTCCGGGACAGGGGGCTTATGGCTACACCTTC. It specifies CASSFPGQGAYGYTF.

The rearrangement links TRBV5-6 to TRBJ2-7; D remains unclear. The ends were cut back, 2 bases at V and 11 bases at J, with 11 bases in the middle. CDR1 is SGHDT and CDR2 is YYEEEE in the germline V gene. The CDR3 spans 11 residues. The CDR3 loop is CASSFNELEYF. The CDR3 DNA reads TGTGCCAGCAGCTTCAACGAATTAGAGTACTTC.

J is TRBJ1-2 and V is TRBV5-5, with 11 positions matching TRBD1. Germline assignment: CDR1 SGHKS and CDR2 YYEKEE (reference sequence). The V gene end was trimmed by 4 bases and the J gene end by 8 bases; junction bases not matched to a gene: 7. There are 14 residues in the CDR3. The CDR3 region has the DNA TGTGCCAGCAGCGGAGGGACAGGGGGATCGGGCTACACCTTC. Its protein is CASSGGTGGSGYTF.

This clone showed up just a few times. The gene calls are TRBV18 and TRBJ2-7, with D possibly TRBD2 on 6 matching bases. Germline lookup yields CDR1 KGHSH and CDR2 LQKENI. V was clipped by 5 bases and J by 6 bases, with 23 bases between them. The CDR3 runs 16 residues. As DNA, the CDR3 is TGTGCCAGCTCAGTCATCGGGGGTAGACAGAGCAGCGAGCAGTACTTC. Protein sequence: CASSVIGGRQSSEQYF.

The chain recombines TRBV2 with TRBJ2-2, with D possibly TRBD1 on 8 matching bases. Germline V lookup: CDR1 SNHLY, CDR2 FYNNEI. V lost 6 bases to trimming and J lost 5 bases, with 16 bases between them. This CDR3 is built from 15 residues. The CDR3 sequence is CASRVTGGGTGELFF. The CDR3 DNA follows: TGTGCCAGCAGGGTCACAGGGGGGGGAACCGGGGAGCTGTTTTTT.

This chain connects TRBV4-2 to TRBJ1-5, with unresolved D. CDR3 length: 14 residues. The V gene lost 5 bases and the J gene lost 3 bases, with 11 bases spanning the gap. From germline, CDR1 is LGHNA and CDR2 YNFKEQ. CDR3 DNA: TGTGCCAGCAGCGCACAGACTACCAATCAGCCCCAGCATTTT. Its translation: CASSAQTTNQPQHF.

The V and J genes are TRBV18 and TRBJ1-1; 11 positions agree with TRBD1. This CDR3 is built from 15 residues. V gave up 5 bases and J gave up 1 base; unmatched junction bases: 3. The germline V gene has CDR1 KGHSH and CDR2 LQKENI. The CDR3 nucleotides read TGTGCCAGCTCAAGGACAGGGGGCTCGAACACTGAAGCTTTCTTT. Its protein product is CASSRTGGSNTEAFF.

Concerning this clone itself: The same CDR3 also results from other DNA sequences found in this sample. The CDR3 sequence is CATSDRDRGTGELFF. The CDR3 DNA reads as TGTGCCACCAGTGATCGGGACAGGGGGACCGGGGAGCTGTTTTTT. The chain has TRBV24-1 and TRBJ2-2; 11 bases are a match to TRBD1. Trimming took 3 bases from V and 5 from J; bases not matched to a gene: 1. Germline lookup yields CDR1 KGHDR and CDR2 SFDVKD. This CDR3 comprises 15 residues.

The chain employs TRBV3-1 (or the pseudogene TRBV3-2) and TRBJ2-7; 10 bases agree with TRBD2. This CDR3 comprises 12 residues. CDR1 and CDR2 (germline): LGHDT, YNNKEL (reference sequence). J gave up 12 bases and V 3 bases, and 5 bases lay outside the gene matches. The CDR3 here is CASSQPGTSVYF. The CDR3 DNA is TGTGCCAGCAGCCAGCCCGGGACTAGCGTGTACTTC.

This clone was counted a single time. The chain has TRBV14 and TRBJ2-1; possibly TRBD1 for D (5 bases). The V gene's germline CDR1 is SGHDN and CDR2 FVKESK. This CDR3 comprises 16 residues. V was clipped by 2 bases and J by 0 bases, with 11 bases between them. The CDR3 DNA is TGTGCCAGCAGCCAATGGGGCGGTGGCTCCTACAATGAGCAGTTCTTC. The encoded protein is CASSQWGGGSYNEQFF.

CDR3 nucleotide sequence: TGTGCCAGCAGCCCACAGGGCTGGGATCAGCCCCAGCATTTT. As protein: CASSPQGWDQPQHF. This chain links TRBV3-1 (or the pseudogene TRBV3-2) with TRBJ1-5; a weak D match, TRBD1 (6 bases). The CDR3 covers 14 residues. Germline CDR1 LGHDT, CDR2 YNNKEL (reference sequence). Trimming cost V 4 bases and J 5 bases, with 12 bases left between them.

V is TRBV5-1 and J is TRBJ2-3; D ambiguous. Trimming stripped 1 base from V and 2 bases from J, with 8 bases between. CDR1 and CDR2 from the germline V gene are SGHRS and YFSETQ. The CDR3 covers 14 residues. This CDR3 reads CASSLFSLTDTQYF. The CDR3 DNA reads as TGCGCCAGCAGCTTGTTTTCCCTCACAGATACGCAGTATTTT.

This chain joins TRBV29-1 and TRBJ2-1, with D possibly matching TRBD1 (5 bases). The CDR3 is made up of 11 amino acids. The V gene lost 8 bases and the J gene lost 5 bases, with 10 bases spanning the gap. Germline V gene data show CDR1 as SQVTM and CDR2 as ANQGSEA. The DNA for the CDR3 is TGCAGCCCGAGACAGAACAATGAGCAGTTCTTC. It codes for CSPRQNNEQFF.

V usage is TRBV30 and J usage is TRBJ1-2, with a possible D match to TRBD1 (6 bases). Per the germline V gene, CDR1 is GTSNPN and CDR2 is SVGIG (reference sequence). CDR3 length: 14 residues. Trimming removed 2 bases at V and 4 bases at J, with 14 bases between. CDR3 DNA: TGTGCCTGGAGTACGACAGGCCGGGGCTATGGCTACACCTTC. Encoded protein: CAWSTTGRGYGYTF. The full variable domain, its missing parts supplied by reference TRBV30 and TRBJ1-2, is SQTIHQWPATLVQPVGSPLSLECTVEGTSNPNLYWYRQAAGRGLQLLFYSVGIGQISSEVPQNLSASRPQDRQFILSSKKLLLSDSGFYLCAWSTTGRGYGYTFGSGTRLTVV.

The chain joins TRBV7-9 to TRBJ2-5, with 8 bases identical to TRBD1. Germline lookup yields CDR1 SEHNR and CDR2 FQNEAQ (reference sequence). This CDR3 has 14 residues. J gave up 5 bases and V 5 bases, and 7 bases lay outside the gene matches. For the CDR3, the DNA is TGTGCCAGCAGCCTCGACAGGGGTCATGAGACCCAGTACTTC. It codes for CASSLDRGHETQYF.

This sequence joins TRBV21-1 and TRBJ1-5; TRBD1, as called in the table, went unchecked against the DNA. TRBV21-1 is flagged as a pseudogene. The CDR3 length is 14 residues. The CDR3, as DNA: TGTGCCAGCAGCAAAGTAGGGGGTAATCAGCCCCAGCATTTT. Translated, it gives CASSKVGGNQPQHF.

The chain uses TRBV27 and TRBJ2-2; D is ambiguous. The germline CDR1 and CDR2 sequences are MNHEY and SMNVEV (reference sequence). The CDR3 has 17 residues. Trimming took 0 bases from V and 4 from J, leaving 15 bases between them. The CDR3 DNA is TGTGCCAGCAGTTTATCGACAAATGGGTTGGGCACCGGGGAGCTGTTTTTT. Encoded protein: CASSLSTNGLGTGELFF.

Here the CDR3 reads CATSRLSGYEQYF. The CDR3 DNA is TGTGCCACCAGCAGATTATCAGGGTACGAGCAGTACTTC. V and J are TRBV15 and TRBJ2-7, with D perhaps TRBD1 (5 bases). The CDR3 has 13 residues. Trimming left V 2 bases short and J 4 bases short, with 9 bases between. Germline loops: CDR1 LNHNV, CDR2 YYDKDF (reference sequence).

The CDR3 DNA reads as TGCGCCAGCAGCGGGACTAGCGGGAGGAACACCGGGGAGCTGTTTTTT. This codes for CASSGTSGRNTGELFF. This chain connects TRBV5-1 to TRBJ2-2; 14 positions match TRBD2. The V segment lost 4 bases and the J segment 1 base; nucleotides outside the gene matches: 0. Looked up from germline, CDR1 is SGHRS and CDR2 is YFSETQ. CDR3 length equals 16 residues.

The CDR3 spells CAKQGPPLALHF. The CDR3, as DNA: TGTGCCAAACAGGGACCCCCATTGGCCCTCCACTTT. The J gene is TRBJ1-6, the V gene TRBV6-5, with D possibly TRBD1 on 6 matching bases. The CDR3 loop spans 12 amino acids. Germline assignment: CDR1 MNHEY and CDR2 SVGAGI. Deletions cut 10 bases from V and 14 bases from J, with 18 bases between.

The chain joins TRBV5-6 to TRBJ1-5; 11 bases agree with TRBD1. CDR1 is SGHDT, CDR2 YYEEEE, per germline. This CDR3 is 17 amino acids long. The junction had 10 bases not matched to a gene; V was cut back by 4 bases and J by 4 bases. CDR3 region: CASSTTGQGAPNQPQHF. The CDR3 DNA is TGTGCCAGCAGCACAACCGGACAGGGGGCTCCGAATCAGCCCCAGCATTTT.

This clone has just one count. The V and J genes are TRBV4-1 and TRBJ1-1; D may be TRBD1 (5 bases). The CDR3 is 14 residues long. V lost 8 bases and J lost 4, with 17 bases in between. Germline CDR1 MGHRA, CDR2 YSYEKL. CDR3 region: CASRPPGEGTEAFF. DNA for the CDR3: TGCGCCAGCCGCCCCCCGGGGGAGGGCACTGAAGCTTTCTTT.

The CDR3 is CASSSPGTSGIGELFF. CDR3 DNA sequence: TGTGCCAGCAGTTCTCCCGGGACTAGCGGGATAGGGGAGCTGTTTTTT. The chain links TRBV28 to TRBJ2-2; 13 bases map to TRBD2. Germline V CDR1 and CDR2: MDHEN, SYDVKM. The CDR3 length is 16 residues. The ends lost 4 bases at V and 8 bases at J; junction bases unmatched: 7.

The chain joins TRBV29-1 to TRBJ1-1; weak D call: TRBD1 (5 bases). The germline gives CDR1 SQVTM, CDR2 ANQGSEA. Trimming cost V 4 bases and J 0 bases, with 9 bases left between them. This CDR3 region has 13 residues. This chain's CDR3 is CSVVPDMNTEAFF. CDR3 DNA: TGCAGCGTTGTCCCGGACATGAACACTGAAGCTTTCTTT. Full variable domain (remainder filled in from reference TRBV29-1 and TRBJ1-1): SAVISQKPSRDICQRGTSLTIQCQVDSQVTMMFWYRQQPGQSLTLIATANQGSEATYESGFVIDKFPISRPNLTFSTLTVSNMSPEDSSIYLCSVVPDMNTEAFFGQGTRLTVV.

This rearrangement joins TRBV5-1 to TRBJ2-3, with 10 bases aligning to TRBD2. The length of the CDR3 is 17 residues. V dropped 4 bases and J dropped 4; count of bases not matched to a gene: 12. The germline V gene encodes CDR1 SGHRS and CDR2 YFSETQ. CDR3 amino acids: CASSEPASGRRADTQYF. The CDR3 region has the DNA TGCGCCAGCAGCGAGCCGGCTAGCGGGAGAAGGGCAGATACGCAGTATTTT.

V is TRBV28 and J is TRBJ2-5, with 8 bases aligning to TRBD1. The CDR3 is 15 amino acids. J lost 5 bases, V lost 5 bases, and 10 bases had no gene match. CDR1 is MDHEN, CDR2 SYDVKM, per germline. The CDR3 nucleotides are TGTGCCAGCAGTCTCATGACAGGGGAAATGGAGACCCAGTACTTC. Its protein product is CASSLMTGEMETQYF.

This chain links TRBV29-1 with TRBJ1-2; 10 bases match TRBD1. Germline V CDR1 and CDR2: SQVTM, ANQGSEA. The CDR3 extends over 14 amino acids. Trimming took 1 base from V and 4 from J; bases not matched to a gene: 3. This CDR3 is CSVEGQGALYGYTF. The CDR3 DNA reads TGCAGCGTTGAAGGACAGGGGGCCCTCTATGGCTACACCTTC.

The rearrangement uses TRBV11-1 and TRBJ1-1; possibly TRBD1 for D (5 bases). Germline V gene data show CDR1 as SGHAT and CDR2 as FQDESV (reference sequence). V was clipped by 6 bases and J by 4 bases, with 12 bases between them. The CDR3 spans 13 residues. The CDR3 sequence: CASRRDRITEAFF. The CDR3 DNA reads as TGTGCCAGCAGACGAGACAGAATCACTGAAGCTTTCTTT.

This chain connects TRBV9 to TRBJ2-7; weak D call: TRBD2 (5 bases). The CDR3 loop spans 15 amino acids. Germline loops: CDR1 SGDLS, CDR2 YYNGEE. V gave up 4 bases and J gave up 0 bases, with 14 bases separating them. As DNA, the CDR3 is TGTGCCAGCAGCCCCAATAGCGCCAGCTCCTACGAGCAGTACTTC. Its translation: CASSPNSASSYEQYF.